The 30 T cell receptor beta chains below come from one sample, sequenced in a study of shared clonotypes between healthy human individuals. Profiling relied on immunoSEQ multiplex PCR, and the TCRdb table lists in-frame clones only, not all of them. Of around 2,000,000 clones listed, approximately 95% are singletons. The sample was naive CD4+ T cells sorted from blood. The subset is: CD45RA+ positively selected. These receptors originate from a man in his late teens or twenties in good health.

CDR3 in amino acids: CASSILAGGTNNEQFF. CDR3 nucleotides: TGTGCCAGTAGTATACTAGCGGGAGGGACGAATAATGAGCAGTTCTTC. V gene TRBV19 combines with J gene TRBJ2-1; TRBD2 aligns across 12 bases. Unmatched junction bases numbered 6, after V lost 2 bases and J lost 7 bases. The CDR3 covers 16 residues. Germline-derived CDR1 and CDR2 are LNHDA and SQIVND (reference sequence).

This sequence joins TRBV5-1 and TRBJ2-3; D unresolved. CDR3 length: 11 amino acids. V lost 6 bases and J 5 bases, leaving 7 bases between the germline ends. Germline CDR1 reads SGHRS; CDR2 reads YFSETQ. CDR3 nucleotides: TGCGCCAGCAAGGCTCAAGATACGCAGTATTTT. This codes for CASKAQDTQYF.

J is TRBJ1-2 and V is TRBV2, with D unclear. Trimming stripped 6 bases from V and 9 bases from J, with 14 bases between. The V gene's germline CDR1 is SNHLY and CDR2 FYNNEI. The length of the CDR3 is 12 residues. The CDR3 DNA sequence: TGTGCCAGCAGCCTTGGTGAGCCCCGCTACACCTTC. It yields the protein CASSLGEPRYTF.

In this sample, this clone turned up once. A much larger clone lies one base from this, so it may be a read error. The genes are TRBV6-6 and TRBJ2-7, with TRBD1 as a possible D gene (6 bases). The CDR3 has 13 amino acids. V shed 5 bases and J shed 1 base, with 9 bases lying between them. Germline assignment: CDR1 MNHNY and CDR2 SVGAGI (reference sequence). The CDR3 spells CASSHGQSYEQYF. The CDR3 nucleotides are TGTGCCAGCAGTCACGGACAGTCCTACGAGCAGTACTTC.

The chain links TRBV19 to TRBJ2-7, with 14 nucleotides matching TRBD2. CDR1 is LNHDA and CDR2 is SQIVND in the germline V gene (reference sequence). Trimming removed 6 bases from V and 3 bases from J; junction bases left unmatched: 16. The CDR3 spans 19 residues. Here the CDR3 reads CASSPGGGTSGRPLYEQYF. The CDR3 nucleotides read TGTGCCAGTAGCCCCGGGGGGGGGACTAGCGGGAGACCCCTCTACGAGCAGTACTTC.

This CDR3 reads CASTNIRVGDTQYF. In DNA, the CDR3 is TGTGCCAGCACCAACATCAGGGTTGGGGATACGCAGTATTTT. The V and J genes are TRBV2 and TRBJ2-3; tentatively, D is TRBD1 (5 bases). Trimming took off 7 bases at V and 6 bases at J, with 17 bases between the two ends. The CDR3 has 14 amino acids. Germline V lookup: CDR1 SNHLY, CDR2 FYNNEI.

As to this clone: This specimen includes other DNA sequences encoding the same CDR3. J is TRBJ2-7 and V is TRBV18, with D possibly matching TRBD2 (6 bases). Germline CDR1 reads KGHSH; CDR2 reads LQKENI. The CDR3 runs 14 residues. The V end was cut by 3 bases, the J end by 2 bases, with 11 bases between. The chain's CDR3 is CASSPPGGTYEQYF. In nucleotides, the CDR3 is TGTGCCAGCTCACCCCCCGGGGGAACCTACGAGCAGTACTTC.

The J gene is TRBJ2-4, the V gene TRBV5-6; the match to TRBD1 covers 10 bases. The CDR3 has 14 amino acids. V trimming: 4 bases; J trimming: 4 bases; junction bases outside the gene matches: 2. In germline, CDR1 is SGHDT, CDR2 YYEEEE. The CDR3, as DNA: TGTGCCAGCAGCGAGGGACAGGGGAAAAACATTCAGTACTTC. Its protein is CASSEGQGKNIQYF.

The V call is TRBV30, the J call TRBJ1-3; a possible D gene is TRBD1 (6 bases). The CDR3 sequence is 15 residues long. Trimming took 0 bases from V and 1 from J, leaving 10 bases between them. Per germline, CDR1 GTSNPN and CDR2 SVGIG (reference sequence). The CDR3, as DNA: TGTGCCTGGAGTGTTAAAACAGGGTCTGGAAACACCATATATTTT. It encodes CAWSVKTGSGNTIYF.

This clone was picked up one time. This chain links TRBV15 with TRBJ2-3; weak D call: TRBD2 (6 bases). The V and J ends lost 3 bases and 1 base respectively, with 8 bases between them. CDR1 LNHNV and CDR2 YYDKDF come from the germline V gene (reference sequence). The CDR3 sequence is 14 residues long. CDR3 in DNA: TGTGCCACCAGCAGGACGGGGGGCACAGATACGCAGTATTTT. The encoded protein is CATSRTGGTDTQYF.

The chain recombines TRBV18 with TRBJ1-5; D remains unclear. CDR1 and CDR2 from the germline V gene are KGHSH and LQKENI. Deletions cut 5 bases from V and 4 bases from J, with 9 bases between. CDR3 length: 13 residues. CDR3 region: CASSFSGNQPQHF. CDR3 nucleotide sequence: TGTGCCAGCTCATTTTCCGGAAATCAGCCCCAGCATTTT.

The V and J genes are TRBV14 and TRBJ1-5; possibly TRBD1 for D (6 bases). Deletions cut 3 bases from V and 0 bases from J, with 18 bases between. Per the germline V gene, CDR1 is SGHDN and CDR2 is FVKESK. The CDR3 has 18 residues. Written as DNA, the CDR3 is TGTGCCAGCAGCCACAAGGGCGGGGGGGCCGATAGCAATCAGCCCCAGCATTTT. Its protein product is CASSHKGGGADSNQPQHF.

The J gene is TRBJ1-6, the V gene TRBV9; D unresolved. The CDR3 totals 19 residues. Germline-derived CDR1 and CDR2 are SGDLS and YYNGEE. With 1 base removed from V and 3 bases from J, the gap between germline ends came to 20 bases. This chain's CDR3 is CASSVKGLSGSNYNSPLHF. The DNA of the CDR3 is TGTGCCAGCAGCGTAAAGGGTCTTTCGGGGTCGAACTATAATTCACCCCTCCACTTT.

The chain employs TRBV7-2 and TRBJ1-4, with D perhaps matching TRBD1 (6 bases). Germline-derived CDR1 and CDR2 are SGHTA and FQGNSA. The ends were cut back, 6 bases at V and 2 bases at J, with 13 bases in the middle. CDR3 length: 15 residues. Written as DNA, the CDR3 is TGTGCCAGCAGGGTCAGGGGCGCTACTAATGAAAAACTGTTTTTT. Its protein product is CASRVRGATNEKLFF.

V usage is TRBV6-1 and J usage is TRBJ1-1, with a possible D match to TRBD1 (5 bases). The CDR3 has 15 amino acids. V was clipped by 2 bases and J by 6 bases, with 16 bases between them. CDR1 MNHNS and CDR2 SASEGT come from the germline V gene. The CDR3 is CASSERGRVSAEAFF. The CDR3 bases are TGTGCCAGCAGTGAACGGGGGAGGGTGTCGGCTGAAGCTTTCTTT.

This chain connects TRBV6-6 to TRBJ2-5; the D gene is possibly TRBD2 (5 bases). CDR3 length: 13 residues. Germline V gene sequence: CDR1 MNHNY, CDR2 SVGAGI (reference sequence). The V gene lost 7 bases and the J gene lost 5 bases, with 14 bases spanning the gap. CDR3 protein: CASTIPGGETQYF. CDR3 bases: TGTGCCAGCACGATCCCAGGCGGGGAGACCCAGTACTTC.

DNA for the CDR3: TGTGCCAGCAGCGCCCTTCGAGCAACTAATGAAAAACTGTTTTTT. Translation gives CASSALRATNEKLFF. The V and J genes are TRBV6-1 and TRBJ1-4; no reliable D call. The CDR3 has 15 residues. Trimming removed 6 bases from V and 0 bases from J, with 11 bases in between. Germline V gives CDR1 MNHNS, CDR2 SASEGT.

This chain links TRBV27 with TRBJ1-4; TRBD1 is a possible D gene (6 bases). The CDR3 covers 16 residues. Looked up from germline, CDR1 is MNHEY and CDR2 is SMNVEV (reference sequence). V lost 5 bases to trimming and J lost 4 bases, with 17 bases between them. CDR3 in DNA: TGTGCCAGCAGTCGCCACCCGGACAGCTTTAATGAAAAACTGTTTTTT. Translated: CASSRHPDSFNEKLFF.

The V and J genes are TRBV4-3 and TRBJ2-3; D call uncertain. Per the germline V gene, CDR1 is LGHNA and CDR2 is YSLEER. V gave up 0 bases and J gave up 5 bases, with 9 bases separating them. The CDR3 consists of 14 residues. The DNA for the CDR3 is TGCGCCAGCAGCCAAGATTCGGTTGGAGATACGCAGTATTTT. This gives the protein CASSQDSVGDTQYF.

With regard to this clone: Other DNA sequences of this sample code for an identical CDR3. The chain links TRBV27 to TRBJ2-7, with D possibly being TRBD1 (6 bases). This CDR3 has 14 amino acids. Trimming left V 8 bases short and J 2 bases short, with 16 bases between. Germline V gene lookup returns CDR1 MNHEY and CDR2 SMNVEV (reference sequence). The CDR3 region has the DNA TGTGCCAGCTCCTGGGGGCAGGGGACCTACGAGCAGTACTTC. The encoded protein is CASSWGQGTYEQYF.

This chain joins TRBV30 and TRBJ1-2; maybe TRBD1 (6 bases). This CDR3 is built from 14 residues. Germline V gene lookup returns CDR1 GTSNPN and CDR2 SVGIG (reference sequence). V gave up 3 bases and J gave up 0 bases, with 11 bases separating them. CDR3: CAWSKDRANYGYTF. The CDR3 DNA reads as TGTGCCTGGAGCAAGGACAGAGCTAACTATGGCTACACCTTC.

CDR3 nucleotides: TGTGCCAGCAGCTTAGAGACAGGGCGGGACGAGCAGTACTTC. Its translation is CASSLETGRDEQYF. The chain uses TRBV11-2 and TRBJ2-7; 7 bases agree with TRBD1. With 0 bases clipped from V and 5 bases from J, the junction kept 4 bases outside the gene matches. The CDR3 totals 14 residues. CDR1 is SGHAT, CDR2 FQNNGV, per germline.

The rearrangement uses TRBV18 and TRBJ1-1; maybe TRBD1 (5 bases). The CDR3 covers 15 residues. Deletions cut 4 bases from V and 3 bases from J, with 15 bases between. Germline CDR1 is KGHSH and CDR2 is LQKENI. CDR3 nucleotide sequence: TGTGCCAGCTCACTACTCACCGGGGGGTACACTGAAGCTTTCTTT. It translates to CASSLLTGGYTEAFF.

This rearrangement joins TRBV28 to TRBJ2-7; 9 positions match TRBD2. The junction had 4 bases not matched to a gene; V was cut back by 6 bases and J by 7 bases. The CDR3 is made up of 12 amino acids. In germline, CDR1 is MDHEN, CDR2 SYDVKM. CDR3 nucleotide sequence: TGTGCCAGCAGGGGACTAGCTCGTGAGCAGTACTTC. This encodes CASRGLAREQYF.

With respect to this clone: This specimen includes other DNA sequences encoding the same CDR3. The rearrangement uses TRBV9 and TRBJ1-1, with 7 bases that match TRBD1. The V segment lost 3 bases and the J segment 5 bases; nucleotides outside the gene matches: 4. Germline V CDR1 and CDR2: SGDLS, YYNGEE. The CDR3 loop spans 13 amino acids. The chain's CDR3 is CASSGTGVTEAFF. Here the CDR3 DNA reads TGTGCCAGCAGCGGAACAGGGGTGACTGAAGCTTTCTTT.

This clone has just one count. The gene calls are TRBV30 and TRBJ2-2; D might be TRBD1 (6 bases). The CDR3 is made up of 16 amino acids. Germline CDR1 reads GTSNPN; CDR2 reads SVGIG (reference sequence). Trimming removed 0 bases at V and 2 bases at J, with 13 bases between. CDR3 bases: TGTGCCTGGAGTGTTATGTGGGGGCTAAACACCGGGGAGCTGTTTTTT. This translates into CAWSVMWGLNTGELFF.

The V call is TRBV29-1, the J call TRBJ1-2, with D perhaps TRBD1 (6 bases). CDR1 is SQVTM, CDR2 ANQGSEA, per germline. Trimming pared 6 bases from V and 6 bases from J, leaving 14 bases between. The CDR3 spans 12 residues. Here the CDR3 DNA reads TGCAGCGTCAGGACAGAAGGCCATGGCTACACCTTC. This sequence encodes CSVRTEGHGYTF.

The chain combines TRBV5-5 with TRBJ1-5, with a tentative D call TRBD1 (6 bases). The germline V gene encodes CDR1 SGHKS and CDR2 YYEKEE (reference sequence). Trimming removed 0 bases at V and 6 bases at J, with 10 bases between. The CDR3 is made up of 14 amino acids. The CDR3 spells CASSLGDMSQPQHF. CDR3 in DNA: TGTGCCAGCAGCTTGGGGGACATGAGTCAGCCCCAGCATTTT.

V and J are TRBV28 and TRBJ1-6; D is unclear. Trimming removed 2 bases from V and 7 bases from J, with 15 bases in between. The germline V gene encodes CDR1 MDHEN and CDR2 SYDVKM. CDR3 size: 16 residues. In nucleotides, the CDR3 is TGTGCCAGCAGTTTACCGGGTAGGTTCCCAAATTCACCCCTCCACTTT. Its translation: CASSLPGRFPNSPLHF.

The chain joins TRBV6-5 to TRBJ1-4; 10 positions match TRBD1. The length of the CDR3 is 16 residues. Germline CDR1 is MNHEY and CDR2 is SVGAGI. V lost 2 bases, J lost 7 bases, and 7 bases stayed unmatched. The CDR3 sequence is CASSYRGTGVTEKLFF. The CDR3 nucleotides read TGTGCCAGCAGTTACCGGGGGACAGGGGTTACTGAAAAACTGTTTTTT.